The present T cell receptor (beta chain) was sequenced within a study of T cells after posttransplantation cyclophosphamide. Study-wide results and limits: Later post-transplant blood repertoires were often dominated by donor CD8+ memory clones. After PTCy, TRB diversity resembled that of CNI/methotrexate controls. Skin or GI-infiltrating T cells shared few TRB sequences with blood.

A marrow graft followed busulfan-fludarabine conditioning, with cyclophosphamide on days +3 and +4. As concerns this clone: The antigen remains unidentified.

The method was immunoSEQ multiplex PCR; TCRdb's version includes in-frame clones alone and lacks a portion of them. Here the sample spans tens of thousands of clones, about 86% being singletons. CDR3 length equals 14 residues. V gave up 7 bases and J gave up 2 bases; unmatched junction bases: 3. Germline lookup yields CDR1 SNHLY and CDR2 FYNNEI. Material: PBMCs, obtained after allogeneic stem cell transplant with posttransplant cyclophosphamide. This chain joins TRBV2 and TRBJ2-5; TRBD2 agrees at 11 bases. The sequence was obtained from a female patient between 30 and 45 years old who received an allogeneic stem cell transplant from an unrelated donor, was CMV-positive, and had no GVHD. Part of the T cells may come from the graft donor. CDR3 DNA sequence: TGTGCCAGCATCACTAGCGGGGGACAAGAGACCCAGTACTTC. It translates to CASITSGGQETQYF.